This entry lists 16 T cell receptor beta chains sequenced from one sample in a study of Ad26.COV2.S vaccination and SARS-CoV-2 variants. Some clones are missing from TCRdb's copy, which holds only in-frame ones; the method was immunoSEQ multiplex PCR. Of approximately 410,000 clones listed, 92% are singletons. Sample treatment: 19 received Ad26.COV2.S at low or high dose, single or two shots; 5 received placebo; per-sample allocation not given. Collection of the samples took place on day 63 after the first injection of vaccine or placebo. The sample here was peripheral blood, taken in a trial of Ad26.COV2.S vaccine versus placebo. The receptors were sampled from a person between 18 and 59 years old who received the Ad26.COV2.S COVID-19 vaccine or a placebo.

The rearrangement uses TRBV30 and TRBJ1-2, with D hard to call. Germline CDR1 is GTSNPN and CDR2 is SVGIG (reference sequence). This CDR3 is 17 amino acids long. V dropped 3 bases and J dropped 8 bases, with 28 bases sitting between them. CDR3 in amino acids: CAWRSRGFGPRLGGYTF. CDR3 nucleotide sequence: TGTGCCTGGAGAAGCCGTGGATTTGGCCCCCGGTTGGGCGGCTACACCTTC.

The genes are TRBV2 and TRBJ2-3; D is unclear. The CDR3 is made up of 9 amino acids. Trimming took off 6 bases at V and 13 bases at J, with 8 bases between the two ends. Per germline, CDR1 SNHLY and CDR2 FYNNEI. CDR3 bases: TGTGCCAGCAGCCAAACGGAGTATTTT. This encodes CASSQTEYF.

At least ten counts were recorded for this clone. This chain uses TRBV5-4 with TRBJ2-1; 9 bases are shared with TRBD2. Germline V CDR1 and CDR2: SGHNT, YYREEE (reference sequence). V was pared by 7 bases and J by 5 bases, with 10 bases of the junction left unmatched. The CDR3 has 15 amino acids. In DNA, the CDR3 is TGTGCCAGCCAAGAGAGCGGGGGGCCGAACAATGAGCAGTTCTTC. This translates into CASQESGGPNNEQFF. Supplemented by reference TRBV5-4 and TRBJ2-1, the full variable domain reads ETGVTQSPTHLIKTRGQQVTLRCSSQSGHNTVSWYQQALGQGPQFIFQYYREEENGRGNFPPRFSGLQFPNYSSELNVNALELDDSALYLCASQESGGPNNEQFFGPGTRLTVL.

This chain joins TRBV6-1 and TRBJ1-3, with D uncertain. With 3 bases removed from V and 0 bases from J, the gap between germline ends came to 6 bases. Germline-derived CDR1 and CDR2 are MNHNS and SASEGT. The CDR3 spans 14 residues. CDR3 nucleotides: TGTGCCAGCAGTGAGAACGGCTCTGGAAACACCATATATTTT. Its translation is CASSENGSGNTIYF.

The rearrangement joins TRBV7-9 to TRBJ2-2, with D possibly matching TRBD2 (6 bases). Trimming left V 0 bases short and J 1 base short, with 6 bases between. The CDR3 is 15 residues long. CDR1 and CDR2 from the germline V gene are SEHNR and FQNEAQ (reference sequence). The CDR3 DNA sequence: TGTGCCAGCAGCTTAGCGGGGGGGAACACCGGGGAGCTGTTTTTT. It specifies CASSLAGGNTGELFF.

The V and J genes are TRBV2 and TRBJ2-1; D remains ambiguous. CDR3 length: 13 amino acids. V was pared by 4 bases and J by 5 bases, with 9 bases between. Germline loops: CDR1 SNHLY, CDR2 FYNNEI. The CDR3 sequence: CASSGNRDNEQFF. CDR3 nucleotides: TGTGCCAGCAGTGGCAACAGAGACAATGAGCAGTTCTTC.

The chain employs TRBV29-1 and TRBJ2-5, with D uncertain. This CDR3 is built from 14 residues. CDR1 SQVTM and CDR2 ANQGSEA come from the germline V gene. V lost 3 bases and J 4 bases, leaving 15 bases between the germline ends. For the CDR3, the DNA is TGCAGCGTTGAGGTTTTGTCCGCCCGAGAGACCCAGTACTTC. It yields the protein CSVEVLSARETQYF.

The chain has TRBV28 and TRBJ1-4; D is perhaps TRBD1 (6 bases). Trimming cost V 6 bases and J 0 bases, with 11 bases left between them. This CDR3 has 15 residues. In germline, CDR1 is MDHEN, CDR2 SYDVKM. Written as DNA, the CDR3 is TGTGCCAGCAGCTATAGGGGGACAACTAATGAAAAACTGTTTTTT. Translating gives CASSYRGTTNEKLFF.

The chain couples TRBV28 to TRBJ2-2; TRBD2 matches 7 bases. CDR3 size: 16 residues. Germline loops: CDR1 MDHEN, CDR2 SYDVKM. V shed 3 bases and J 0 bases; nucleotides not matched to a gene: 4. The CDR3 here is CASSFLRGTNTGELFF. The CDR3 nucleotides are TGTGCCAGCAGTTTCCTGCGGGGGACGAACACCGGGGAGCTGTTTTTT.

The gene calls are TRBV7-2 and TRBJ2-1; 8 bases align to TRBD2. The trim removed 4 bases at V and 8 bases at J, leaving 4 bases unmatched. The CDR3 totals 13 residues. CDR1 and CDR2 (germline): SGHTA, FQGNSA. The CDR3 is CASSSWRGDEQFF. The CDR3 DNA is TGTGCCAGCAGCTCGTGGCGGGGGGATGAGCAGTTCTTC.

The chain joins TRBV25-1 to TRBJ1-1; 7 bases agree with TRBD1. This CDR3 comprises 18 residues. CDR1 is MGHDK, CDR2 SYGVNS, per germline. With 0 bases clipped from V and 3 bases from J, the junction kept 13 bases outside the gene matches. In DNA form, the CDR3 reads TGTGCCAGCAGTGAATACCCAGGAGGGGGCCCACGGGACACTGAAGCTTTCTTT. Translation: CASSEYPGGGPRDTEAFF. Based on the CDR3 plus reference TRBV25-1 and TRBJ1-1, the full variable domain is EADIYQTPRYLVIGTGKKITLECSQTMGHDKMYWYQQDPGMELHLIHYSYGVNSTEKGDLSSESTVSRIRTEHFPLTLESARPSHTSQYLCASSEYPGGGPRDTEAFFGQGTRLTVV.

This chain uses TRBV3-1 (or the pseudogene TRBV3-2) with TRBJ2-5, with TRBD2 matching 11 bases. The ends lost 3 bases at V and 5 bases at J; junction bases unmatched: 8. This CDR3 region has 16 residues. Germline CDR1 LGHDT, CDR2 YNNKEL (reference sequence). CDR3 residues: CASSHELAGAEETQYF. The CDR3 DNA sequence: TGTGCCAGCAGCCATGAACTAGCGGGGGCTGAGGAGACCCAGTACTTC.

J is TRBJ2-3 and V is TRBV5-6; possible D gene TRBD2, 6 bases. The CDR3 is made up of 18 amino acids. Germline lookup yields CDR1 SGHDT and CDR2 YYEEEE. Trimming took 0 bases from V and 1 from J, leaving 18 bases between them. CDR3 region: CASSLGHGGSGGTDTQYF. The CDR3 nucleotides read TGTGCCAGCAGCTTGGGACATGGAGGGTCGGGTGGCACAGATACGCAGTATTTT.

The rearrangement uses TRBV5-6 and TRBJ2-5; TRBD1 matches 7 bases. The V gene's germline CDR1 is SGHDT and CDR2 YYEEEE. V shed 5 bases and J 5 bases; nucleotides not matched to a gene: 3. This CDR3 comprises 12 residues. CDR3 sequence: CASSTGAETQYF. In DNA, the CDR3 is TGTGCCAGCAGTACAGGGGCGGAGACCCAGTACTTC.

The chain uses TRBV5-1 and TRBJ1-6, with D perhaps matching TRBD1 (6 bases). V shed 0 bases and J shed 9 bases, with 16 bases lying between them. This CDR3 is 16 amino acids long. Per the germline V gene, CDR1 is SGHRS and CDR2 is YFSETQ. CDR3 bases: TGCGCCAGCAGCTTGGTTGAGGGGGGGGCTACTTCACCCCTCCACTTT. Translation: CASSLVEGGATSPLHF. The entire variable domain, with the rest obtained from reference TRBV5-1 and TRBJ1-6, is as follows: KAGVTQTPRYLIKTRGQQVTLSCSPISGHRSVSWYQQTPGQGLQFLFEYFSETQRNKGNFPGRFSGRQFSNSRSEMNVSTLELGDSALYLCASSLVEGGATSPLHFGNGTRLTVT.

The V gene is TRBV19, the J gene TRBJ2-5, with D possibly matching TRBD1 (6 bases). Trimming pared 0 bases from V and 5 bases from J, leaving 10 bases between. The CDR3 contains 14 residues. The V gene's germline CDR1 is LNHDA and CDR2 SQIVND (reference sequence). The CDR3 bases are TGTGCCAGTAGTATAGATGGGGGCCGGGAGACCCAGTACTTC. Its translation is CASSIDGGRETQYF.